The 32 T cell receptor beta chains reported below all come from one sample, sequenced in a study of neoadjuvant anti-PD-1 for oral cavity cancer (dated by TCRdb to the early 2020s). This specimen's time point label, per the study, means: before neoadjuvant nivolumab. Receptors were amplified or captured by the immunoSEQ multiplex PCR assay. In TCRdb, the immuneACCESS table is reduced to in-frame sequences with V and J assigned. These tables do not hold every clone; where another copy was compared, an unresolved V gene accounts for under half, and the others remain unexplained. The sample data list 11,000 to 15,000 clones, and about 64% of these were observed just once. 3% to 3.5% of the sample rests with the top ten. This specimen was PBMCs, taken before nivolumab (anti-PD-1) treatment. The receptors derive from a person aged 35-79 years with oral cavity squamous cell carcinoma.

The chain couples TRBV5-1 to TRBJ2-7; possibly TRBD2 for D (5 bases). Per the germline V gene, CDR1 is SGHRS and CDR2 is YFSETQ. The CDR3 covers 11 residues. With 4 bases removed from V and 5 bases from J, the gap between germline ends came to 7 bases. CDR3 region: CASSMRDEQYF. DNA for the CDR3: TGCGCCAGCAGCATGCGGGACGAGCAGTACTTC.

The sample holds a few counts of this clone. The rearrangement uses TRBV6-1 and TRBJ2-7, with TRBD2 matching 11 bases. Germline CDR1 MNHNS, CDR2 SASEGT. The CDR3 consists of 14 residues. The V segment lost 7 bases and the J segment 5 bases; nucleotides outside the gene matches: 7. In nucleotides, the CDR3 is TGTGCCAGCACCCAACTAGCGGGGGCCCACGAGCAGTACTTC. Translated: CASTQLAGAHEQYF.

This clone turned up a few times. The CDR3 DNA sequence: TGTGCCAGCAGTTTACGGACTAGCGGAGGAGGCAGTGAGCAGTTCTTC. Protein product: CASSLRTSGGGSEQFF. The chain employs TRBV28 and TRBJ2-1; the match to TRBD2 covers 10 bases. V lost 2 bases and J lost 9; bases outside the gene matches: 10. The CDR3 length is 16 residues. CDR1 and CDR2 from the germline V gene are MDHEN and SYDVKM.

This chain uses TRBV9 with TRBJ2-2; possibly TRBD1 for D (6 bases). The CDR3 loop spans 16 amino acids. V was pared by 0 bases and J by 4 bases, with 13 bases between. Looked up from germline, CDR1 is SGDLS and CDR2 is YYNGEE. CDR3 region: CASSVEAGVTTGELFF. CDR3 coding DNA: TGTGCCAGCAGCGTAGAAGCAGGGGTAACCACCGGGGAGCTGTTTTTT.

V gene TRBV28 combines with J gene TRBJ1-2; D is possibly TRBD1 (5 bases). V was cut by 7 bases and J by 8 bases, with 14 bases left in between. Per germline, CDR1 MDHEN and CDR2 SYDVKM. This CDR3 has 12 amino acids. CDR3 residues: CASMYQGAGYTF. CDR3 bases: TGTGCCAGCATGTATCAGGGCGCAGGCTACACCTTC.

V gene TRBV4-2 combines with J gene TRBJ2-5, with a tentative D call TRBD1 (5 bases). V was trimmed by 0 bases and J by 1 base, leaving 6 bases between them. The CDR3 totals 14 residues. In germline, CDR1 is LGHNA, CDR2 YNFKEQ. The CDR3 DNA follows: TGTGCCAGCAGCCAAGAGCAGGGCCAAGAGACCCAGTACTTC. The encoded protein is CASSQEQGQETQYF.

This clone has only a few counts. V is TRBV18 and J is TRBJ1-1; maybe TRBD1 (6 bases). The CDR3 length is 16 residues. Trimming removed 3 bases at V and 3 bases at J, with 17 bases between. Per germline, CDR1 KGHSH and CDR2 LQKENI. CDR3 loop: CASSPMVAGVDTEAFF. In nucleotides, the CDR3 is TGTGCCAGCTCACCCATGGTAGCAGGGGTTGACACTGAAGCTTTCTTT.

V gene TRBV27 combines with J gene TRBJ2-7; 10 bases are a match to TRBD2. Germline lookup yields CDR1 MNHEY and CDR2 SMNVEV (reference sequence). The CDR3 has 15 residues. Losses at the gene ends were 6 bases for V and 1 base for J; bases not matched to a gene: 6. The CDR3 DNA reads as TGTGCCAGCAGCGCACCGGGACTAGCGTCCTACGAGCAGTACTTC. Its protein is CASSAPGLASYEQYF.

The J gene is TRBJ1-1, the V gene TRBV30, with 8 bases aligning to TRBD1. From germline, CDR1 is GTSNPN and CDR2 SVGIG (reference sequence). The CDR3 spans 14 residues. The V gene end was trimmed by 7 bases and the J gene end by 0 bases; junction bases not matched to a gene: 7. The CDR3, as DNA: TGTGCCTCTGACAGGGGCGGGATGAACACTGAAGCTTTCTTT. Protein product: CASDRGGMNTEAFF.

The rearrangement uses TRBV7-9 and TRBJ1-5, with unresolved D. V shed 5 bases and J shed 2 bases, with 16 bases lying between them. This CDR3 has 16 residues. Germline assignment: CDR1 SEHNR and CDR2 FQNEAQ (reference sequence). CDR3 coding DNA: TGTGCCAGCAGCCTTGGTAGTCAGCATGGCAATCAGCCCCAGCATTTT. Translating it yields CASSLGSQHGNQPQHF.

This clone showed up just a few times. J is TRBJ1-1 and V is TRBV7-6, with D uncertain. The CDR3 is made up of 14 amino acids. Germline V CDR1 and CDR2: SGHVS, FNYEAQ. Trimming removed 3 bases from V and 5 bases from J, with 13 bases in between. CDR3 in amino acids: CASSFGSPLTEAFF. The CDR3 DNA follows: TGTGCCAGCAGCTTCGGGAGCCCATTAACTGAAGCTTTCTTT.

The V and J genes are TRBV15 and TRBJ1-1, with 7 bases fitting TRBD1. CDR1 and CDR2 (germline): LNHNV, YYDKDF (reference sequence). Trimming took 8 bases from V and 1 from J; bases not matched to a gene: 7. This CDR3 comprises 14 residues. Written as DNA, the CDR3 is TGTGCCACCGCCAGGGGGTTCCGGAACACTGAAGCTTTCTTT. Amino acids: CATARGFRNTEAFF.

This rearrangement joins TRBV15 to TRBJ1-5, with D possibly TRBD1 on 5 matching bases. Germline V CDR1 and CDR2: LNHNV, YYDKDF (reference sequence). The germline V and J ends were trimmed by 1 base and 7 bases, with 17 bases remaining between them. CDR3 size: 16 residues. This chain's CDR3 is CATSRASMGGSQPQHF. CDR3 nucleotide sequence: TGTGCCACCAGCAGAGCCTCGATGGGGGGTAGCCAGCCCCAGCATTTT.

This clone was recorded a few times. This chain links TRBV5-5 with TRBJ1-5, with no clear D. From germline, CDR1 is SGHKS and CDR2 YYEKEE (reference sequence). The CDR3 extends over 13 amino acids. V lost 1 base, J lost 3 bases, and 5 bases lay in between. In DNA form, the CDR3 reads TGTGCCAGCAGCTTGTCCCACAATCAGCCCCAGCATTTT. Amino acids: CASSLSHNQPQHF.

This chain joins TRBV6-4 and TRBJ1-1, with 7 bases identical to TRBD1. Germline V CDR1 and CDR2: MRHNA, SNTAGT. The CDR3 contains 14 residues. The trim removed 3 bases at V and 1 base at J, leaving 2 bases unmatched. In nucleotides, the CDR3 is TGTGCCAGCAGTGAAGGGACAGCGAACACTGAAGCTTTCTTT. Translation: CASSEGTANTEAFF.

This clone was detected only a few times. The chain combines TRBV5-1 with TRBJ2-3; no firm D call. In germline, CDR1 is SGHRS, CDR2 YFSETQ. This CDR3 region has 14 residues. Trimming took off 0 bases at V and 2 bases at J, with 7 bases between the two ends. CDR3 coding DNA: TGCGCCAGCAGCTTGGATAGGGTCACAGATACGCAGTATTTT. This sequence encodes CASSLDRVTDTQYF. Based on the CDR3 plus reference TRBV5-1 and TRBJ2-3, the full variable domain is KAGVTQTPRYLIKTRGQQVTLSCSPISGHRSVSWYQQTPGQGLQFLFEYFSETQRNKGNFPGRFSGRQFSNSRSEMNVSTLELGDSALYLCASSLDRVTDTQYFGPGTRLTVL.

V and J are TRBV6-1 and TRBJ2-7; 9 nucleotides line up with TRBD2. The J segment lost 5 bases and the V segment lost 7 bases, leaving 6 bases of the junction unmatched. CDR3 length: 13 amino acids. The V gene's germline CDR1 is MNHNS and CDR2 SASEGT. CDR3 loop: CASNLAGDDEQYF. CDR3 DNA sequence: TGTGCCAGCAACTTAGCGGGAGACGACGAGCAGTACTTC.

This chain uses TRBV5-1 with TRBJ2-3; either TRBD1 or TRBD2 may supply D (5 bases each). CDR1 is SGHRS, CDR2 YFSETQ, per germline. Trimming stripped 3 bases from V and 2 bases from J, with 19 bases between. CDR3 length equals 17 residues. The CDR3 spells CASSSSPGRYLTDTQYF. The CDR3 DNA reads TGCGCCAGCAGCTCATCCCCGGGGCGATACCTCACAGATACGCAGTATTTT.

The chain uses TRBV7-8 and TRBJ2-3; D unclear. The germline V gene encodes CDR1 SGHVS and CDR2 FQNEAQ. CDR3 length: 11 residues. V lost 5 bases and J 6 bases, leaving 6 bases between the germline ends. The CDR3 spells CASSLSDTQYF. CDR3 sequence (DNA): TGTGCCAGCAGCCTTTCTGATACGCAGTATTTT. Combining the CDR3 with reference TRBV7-8 and TRBJ2-3 gives the whole variable domain GAGVSQSPRYKVAKRGQDVALRCDPISGHVSLFWYQQALGQGPEFLTYFQNEAQLDKSGLPSDRFFAERPEGSVSTLKIQRTQQEDSAVYLCASSLSDTQYFGPGTRLTVL.

V gene TRBV7-8 combines with J gene TRBJ2-1; TRBD1 matches 9 bases. The ends lost 5 bases at V and 9 bases at J; junction bases unmatched: 11. This CDR3 has 15 residues. In germline, CDR1 is SGHVS, CDR2 FQNEAQ. CDR3 bases: TGTGCCAGCAGCACATGGACAGGGGCCAGGGGTGAGCAGTTCTTC. Translating it yields CASSTWTGARGEQFF.

The rearrangement uses TRBV10-3 and TRBJ1-2; perhaps TRBD1 as D (5 bases). The CDR3 length is 15 residues. Per germline, CDR1 ENHRY and CDR2 SYGVKD. Trimming shortened V by 4 bases and J by 5 bases, and 17 bases separated the two germline ends. CDR3 region: CAISAGSAGKYGYTF. The CDR3 DNA is TGTGCCATCAGTGCGGGTTCGGCAGGGAAGTATGGCTACACCTTC.

The rearrangement uses TRBV6-4 and TRBJ1-5; the D is unclear. Germline V lookup: CDR1 MRHNA, CDR2 SNTAGT. The CDR3 runs 13 residues. V lost 4 bases to trimming and J lost 6 bases, with 10 bases between them. The CDR3 sequence is CASSVEEGQPQHF. The DNA of the CDR3 is TGTGCCAGCAGTGTCGAGGAAGGTCAGCCCCAGCATTTT.

The chain combines TRBV30 with TRBJ1-2; no reliable D call. The V gene's germline CDR1 is GTSNPN and CDR2 SVGIG (reference sequence). The CDR3 runs 14 residues. The ends were cut back, 3 bases at V and 4 bases at J, with 15 bases in the middle. CDR3 bases: TGTGCCTGGAGCCCTACAGCTATCTCCTATGGCTACACCTTC. This gives the protein CAWSPTAISYGYTF.

This clone was detected once. The rearrangement links TRBV6-1 to TRBJ1-1; perhaps TRBD1 as D (5 bases). CDR3 size: 15 residues. The ends were cut back, 8 bases at V and 0 bases at J, with 16 bases in the middle. Germline loops: CDR1 MNHNS, CDR2 SASEGT. CDR3 bases: TGTGCCAGCTTTGCAGGGAGCGTGATGAACACTGAAGCTTTCTTT. As protein: CASFAGSVMNTEAFF.

The V and J genes are TRBV4-1 and TRBJ2-3; TRBD2 might be the D (6 bases). CDR1 MGHRA and CDR2 YSYEKL come from the germline V gene. The CDR3 totals 16 residues. V was clipped by 2 bases and J by 7 bases, with 19 bases between them. The CDR3 nucleotides read TGCGCCAGCAGCCAACGGGGTACAGCCGGGAGCCATACGCAGTATTTT. Protein product: CASSQRGTAGSHTQYF.

The V and J genes are TRBV28 and TRBJ2-3; a possible D gene is TRBD2 (6 bases). The V end lost 3 bases, the J end lost 2 bases, and 12 bases lay between the germline ends. The germline V gene has CDR1 MDHEN and CDR2 SYDVKM. The CDR3 has 15 residues. CDR3 amino acids: CASSFPGDSTDTQYF. The CDR3 nucleotides read TGTGCCAGCAGTTTTCCCGGGGACTCCACAGATACGCAGTATTTT.

This clone was seen only once. The chain uses TRBV5-1 and TRBJ2-5, with D tentatively TRBD2 (5 bases). This CDR3 has 15 residues. Germline V gives CDR1 SGHRS, CDR2 YFSETQ. V was cut by 4 bases and J by 2 bases, with 15 bases left in between. CDR3 DNA sequence: TGCGCCAGCAGCCTTCAGACTACTGAGCAAGAGACCCAGTACTTC. Its translation: CASSLQTTEQETQYF.

The CDR3 DNA is TGTGCCAGCAGCCGGGACAGTAGGCAGCCCCAGCATTTT. It codes for CASSRDSRQPQHF. The rearrangement uses TRBV2 and TRBJ1-5, with TRBD1 matching over 7 bases. The V gene end was trimmed by 6 bases and the J gene end by 7 bases; junction bases not matched to a gene: 6. Germline V gives CDR1 SNHLY, CDR2 FYNNEI. The CDR3 is 13 amino acids. The entire variable domain, with the rest obtained from reference TRBV2 and TRBJ1-5, is as follows: EPEVTQTPSHQVTQMGQEVILRCVPISNHLYFYWYRQILGQKVEFLVSFYNNEISEKSEIFDDQFSVERPDGSNFTLKIRSTKLEDSAMYFCASSRDSRQPQHFGDGTRLSIL.

V usage is TRBV6-6 and J usage is TRBJ2-1; no firm D call. The CDR3 contains 12 residues. The germline CDR1 and CDR2 sequences are MNHNY and SVGAGI (reference sequence). V lost 6 bases to trimming and J lost 8 bases, with 11 bases between them. CDR3 amino acids: CASRDNGDEQFF. The DNA for the CDR3 is TGTGCCAGCAGGGATAATGGCGATGAGCAGTTCTTC.

This clone appeared once. J is TRBJ2-1 and V is TRBV6-5; TRBD2 aligns across 9 bases. CDR1 and CDR2 from the germline V gene are MNHEY and SVGAGI. CDR3 length: 14 residues. V lost 6 bases and J lost 10; bases outside the gene matches: 10. The CDR3 region is CASRAGGARGEQFF. In nucleotides, the CDR3 is TGTGCCAGCAGGGCGGGGGGGGCCCGCGGGGAGCAGTTCTTC.

The sample holds one count of this clone. The chain uses TRBV7-9 and TRBJ1-1, with D possibly TRBD1 on 6 matching bases. Germline V gene lookup returns CDR1 SEHNR and CDR2 FQNEAQ (reference sequence). Between the trimmed V and J ends, which lost 5 bases and 0 bases, there was a span of 13 bases. The CDR3 covers 15 residues. CDR3 bases: TGTGCCAGCAGCCTGTCCGGGACAATGAACACTGAAGCTTTCTTT. Its translation is CASSLSGTMNTEAFF.

This clone came up once. The junction does not match germline at one end; this may be a read error. The chain joins TRBV30 to TRBJ2-3, with 10 bases identical to TRBD1. From germline, CDR1 is GTSNPN and CDR2 SVGIG (reference sequence). The CDR3 sequence is 11 residues long. CDR3 protein: CAWADVWGQGF. CDR3 bases: TGTGCCTGGGCCGACGTCTGGGGACAGGGGTTT.